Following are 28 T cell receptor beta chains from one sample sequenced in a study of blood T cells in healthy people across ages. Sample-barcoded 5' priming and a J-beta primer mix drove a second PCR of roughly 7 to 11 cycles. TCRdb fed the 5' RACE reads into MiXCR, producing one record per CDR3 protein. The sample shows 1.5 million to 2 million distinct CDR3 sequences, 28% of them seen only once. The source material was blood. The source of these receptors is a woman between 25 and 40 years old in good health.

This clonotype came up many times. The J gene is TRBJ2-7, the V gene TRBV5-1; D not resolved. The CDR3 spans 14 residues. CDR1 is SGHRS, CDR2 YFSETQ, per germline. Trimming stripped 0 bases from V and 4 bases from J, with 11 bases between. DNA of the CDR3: TGCGCCAGCAGCTTGGACAGTGATAATTACGAGCAGTACTTC. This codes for CASSLDSDNYEQYF.

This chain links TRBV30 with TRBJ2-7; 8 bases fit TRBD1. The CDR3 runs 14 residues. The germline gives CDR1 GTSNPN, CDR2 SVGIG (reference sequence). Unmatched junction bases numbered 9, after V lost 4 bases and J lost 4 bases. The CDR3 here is CAWNGAGGKYEQYF. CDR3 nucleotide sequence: TGTGCCTGGAACGGGGCAGGGGGCAAGTACGAGCAGTACTTC.

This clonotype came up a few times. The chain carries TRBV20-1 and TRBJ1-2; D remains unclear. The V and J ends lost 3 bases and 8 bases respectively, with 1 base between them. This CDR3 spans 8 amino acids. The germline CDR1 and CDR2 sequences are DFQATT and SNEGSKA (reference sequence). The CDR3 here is CSASGYTF. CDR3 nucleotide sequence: TGCAGTGCTAGCGGCTACACCTTC.

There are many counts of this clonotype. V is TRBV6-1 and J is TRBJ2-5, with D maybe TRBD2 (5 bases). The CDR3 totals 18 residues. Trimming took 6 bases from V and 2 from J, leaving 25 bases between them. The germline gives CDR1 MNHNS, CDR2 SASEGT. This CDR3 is CASRRLEVLGYTQETQYF. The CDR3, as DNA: TGTGCCAGCAGAAGGCTGGAGGTTTTGGGCTACACACAAGAGACCCAGTACTTC.

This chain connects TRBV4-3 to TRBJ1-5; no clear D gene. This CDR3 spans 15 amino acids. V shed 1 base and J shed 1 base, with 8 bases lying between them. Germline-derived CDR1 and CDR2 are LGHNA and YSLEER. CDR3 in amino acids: CASSQVVHSNQPQHF. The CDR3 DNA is TGCGCCAGCAGCCAAGTGGTTCACAGCAATCAGCCCCAGCATTTT.

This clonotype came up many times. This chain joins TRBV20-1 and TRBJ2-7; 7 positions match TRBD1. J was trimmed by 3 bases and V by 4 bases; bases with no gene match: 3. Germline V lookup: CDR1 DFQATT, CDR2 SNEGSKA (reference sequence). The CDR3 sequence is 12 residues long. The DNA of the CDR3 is TGCAGTGCTAACAGGGGACACTACGAGCAGTACTTC. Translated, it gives CSANRGHYEQYF.

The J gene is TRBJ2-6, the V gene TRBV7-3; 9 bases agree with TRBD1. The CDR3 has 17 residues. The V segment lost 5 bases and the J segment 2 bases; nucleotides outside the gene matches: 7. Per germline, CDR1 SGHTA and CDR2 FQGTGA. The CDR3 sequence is CASSPGQGRPGANVLTF. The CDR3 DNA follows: TGTGCCAGCAGCCCGGGACAGGGAAGGCCTGGGGCCAACGTCCTGACTTTC.

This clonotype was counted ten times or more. The CDR3 region is CASSSLKDTQYF. In DNA form, the CDR3 reads TGCGCCAGCAGTAGCCTGAAAGATACGCAGTATTTT. This chain joins TRBV10-1 and TRBJ2-3; no clear D gene. Between the trimmed V and J ends, which lost 5 bases and 5 bases, there was a span of 8 bases. The CDR3 runs 12 residues. CDR1 WNHNN and CDR2 SYGVQD come from the germline V gene (reference sequence).

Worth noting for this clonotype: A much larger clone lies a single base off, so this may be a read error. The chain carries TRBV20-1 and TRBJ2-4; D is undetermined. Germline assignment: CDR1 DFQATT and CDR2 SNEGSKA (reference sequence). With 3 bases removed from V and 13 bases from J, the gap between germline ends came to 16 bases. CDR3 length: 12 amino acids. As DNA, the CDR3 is TGCAGTGCTAGGGTTAGAGACAATGAGCAGTACTTC. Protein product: CSARVRDNEQYF.

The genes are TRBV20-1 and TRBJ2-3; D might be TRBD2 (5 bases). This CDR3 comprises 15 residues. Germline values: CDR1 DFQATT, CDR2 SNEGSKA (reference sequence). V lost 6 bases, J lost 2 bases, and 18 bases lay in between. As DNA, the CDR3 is TGCAGTGCGGAACTCGGCGGGTCCCTCACAGATACGCAGTATTTT. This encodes CSAELGGSLTDTQYF.

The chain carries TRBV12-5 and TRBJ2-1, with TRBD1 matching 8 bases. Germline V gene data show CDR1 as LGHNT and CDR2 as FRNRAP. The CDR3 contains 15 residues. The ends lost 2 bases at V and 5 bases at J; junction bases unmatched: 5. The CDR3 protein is CASGLIGTGDNEQFF. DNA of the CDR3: TGTGCTAGTGGTTTGATTGGGACAGGCGACAATGAGCAGTTCTTC.

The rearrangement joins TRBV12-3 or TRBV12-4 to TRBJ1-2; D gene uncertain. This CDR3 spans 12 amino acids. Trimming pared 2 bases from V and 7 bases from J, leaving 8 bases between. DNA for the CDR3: TGTGCCAGCAGTTTAAGGCTGTTTGGCTACACCTTC. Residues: CASSLRLFGYTF.

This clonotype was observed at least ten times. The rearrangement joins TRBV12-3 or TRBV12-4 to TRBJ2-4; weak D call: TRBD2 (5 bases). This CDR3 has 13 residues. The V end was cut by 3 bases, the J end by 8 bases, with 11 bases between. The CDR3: CASSFRGSDIQYF. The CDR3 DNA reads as TGTGCCAGCAGTTTTCGGGGATCGGACATTCAGTACTTC.

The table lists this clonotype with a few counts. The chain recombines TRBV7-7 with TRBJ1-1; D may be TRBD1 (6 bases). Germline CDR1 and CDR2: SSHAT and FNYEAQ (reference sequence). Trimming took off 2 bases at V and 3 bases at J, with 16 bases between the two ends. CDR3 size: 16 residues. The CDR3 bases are TGTGCCAGCAGCTTACCACAGGGAGAGAGCTACACTGAAGCTTTCTTT. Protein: CASSLPQGESYTEAFF.

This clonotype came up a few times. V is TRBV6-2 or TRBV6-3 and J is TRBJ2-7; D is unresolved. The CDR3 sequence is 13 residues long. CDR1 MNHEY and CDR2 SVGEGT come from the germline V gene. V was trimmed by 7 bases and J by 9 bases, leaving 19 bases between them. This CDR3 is CASTLNPQTVQYF. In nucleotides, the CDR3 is TGTGCCAGCACTCTCAATCCGCAGACGGTGCAGTACTTC.

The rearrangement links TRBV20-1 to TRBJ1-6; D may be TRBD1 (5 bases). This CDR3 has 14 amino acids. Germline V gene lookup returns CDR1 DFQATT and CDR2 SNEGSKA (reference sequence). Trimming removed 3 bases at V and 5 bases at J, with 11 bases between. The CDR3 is CSAREDNNNSPLHF. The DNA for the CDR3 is TGCAGTGCTAGGGAGGACAATAATAATTCACCCCTCCACTTT.

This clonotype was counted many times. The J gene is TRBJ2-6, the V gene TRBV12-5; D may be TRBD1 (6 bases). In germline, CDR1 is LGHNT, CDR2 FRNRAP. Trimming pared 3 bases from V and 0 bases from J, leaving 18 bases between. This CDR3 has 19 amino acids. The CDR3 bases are TGTGCTAGTGGTTTTACGGGACAAACTACTAGCTCTGGGGCCAACGTCCTGACTTTC. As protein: CASGFTGQTTSSGANVLTF. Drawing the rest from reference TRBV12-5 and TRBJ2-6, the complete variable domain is DARVTQTPRHKVTEMGQEVTMRCQPILGHNTVFWYRQTMMQGLELLAYFRNRAPLDDSGMPKDRFSAEMPDATLATLKIQPSEPRDSAVYFCASGFTGQTTSSGANVLTFGAGSRLTVL.

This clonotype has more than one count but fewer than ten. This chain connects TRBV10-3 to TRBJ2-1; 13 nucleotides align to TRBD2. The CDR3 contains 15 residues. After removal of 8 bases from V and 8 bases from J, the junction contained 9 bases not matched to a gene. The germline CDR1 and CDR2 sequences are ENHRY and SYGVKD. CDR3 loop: CAIAQTSGRVDEQFF. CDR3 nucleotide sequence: TGTGCCATCGCCCAAACTAGCGGGAGGGTTGATGAGCAGTTCTTC.

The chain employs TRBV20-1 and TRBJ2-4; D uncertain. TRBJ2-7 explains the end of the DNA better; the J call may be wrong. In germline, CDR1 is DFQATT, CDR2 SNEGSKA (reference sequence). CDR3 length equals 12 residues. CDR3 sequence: CSARYILDEQYF. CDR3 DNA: TGCAGTGCTAGATATATTCTGGACGAGCAGTACTTC.

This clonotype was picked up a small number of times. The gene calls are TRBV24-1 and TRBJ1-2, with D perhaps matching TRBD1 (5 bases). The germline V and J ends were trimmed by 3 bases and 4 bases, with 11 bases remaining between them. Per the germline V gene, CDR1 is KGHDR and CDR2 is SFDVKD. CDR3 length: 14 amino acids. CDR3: CATSDRGVSYGYTF. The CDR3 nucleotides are TGTGCCACCAGTGATAGGGGAGTGAGCTATGGCTACACCTTC.

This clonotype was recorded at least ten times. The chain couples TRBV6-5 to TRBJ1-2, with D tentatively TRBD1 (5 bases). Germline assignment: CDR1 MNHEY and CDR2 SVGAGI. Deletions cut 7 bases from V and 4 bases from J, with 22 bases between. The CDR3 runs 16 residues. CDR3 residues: CASKATGWEAGYGYTF. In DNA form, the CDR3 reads TGTGCCAGCAAGGCAACAGGTTGGGAAGCGGGCTATGGCTACACCTTC.

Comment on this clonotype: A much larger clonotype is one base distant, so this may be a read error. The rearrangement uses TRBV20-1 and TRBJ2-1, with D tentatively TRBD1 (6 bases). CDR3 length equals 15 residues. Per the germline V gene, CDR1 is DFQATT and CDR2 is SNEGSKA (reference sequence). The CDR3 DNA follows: TGCAGTGCTAGAGATCTCGGCAGGGGCTACAATGAGCGGTTCTTC. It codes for CSARDLGRGYNERFF.

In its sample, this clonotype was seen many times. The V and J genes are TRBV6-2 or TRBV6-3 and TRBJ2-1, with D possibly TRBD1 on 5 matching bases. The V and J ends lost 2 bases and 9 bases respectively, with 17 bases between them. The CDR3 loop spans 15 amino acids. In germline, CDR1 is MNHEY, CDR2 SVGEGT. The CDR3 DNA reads TGTGCCAGCAGTTACGGGCAGGGTGGATATCGTGAGCAGTTCTTC. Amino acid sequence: CASSYGQGGYREQFF.

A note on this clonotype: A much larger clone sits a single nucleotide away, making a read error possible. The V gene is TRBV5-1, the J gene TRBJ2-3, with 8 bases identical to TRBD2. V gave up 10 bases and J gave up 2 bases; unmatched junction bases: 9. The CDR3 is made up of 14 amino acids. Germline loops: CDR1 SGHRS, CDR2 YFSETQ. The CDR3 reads CAGKGGGTTDTQYF. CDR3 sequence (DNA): TGCGCCGGCAAAGGCGGGGGGACCACAGATACGCAGTATTTT.

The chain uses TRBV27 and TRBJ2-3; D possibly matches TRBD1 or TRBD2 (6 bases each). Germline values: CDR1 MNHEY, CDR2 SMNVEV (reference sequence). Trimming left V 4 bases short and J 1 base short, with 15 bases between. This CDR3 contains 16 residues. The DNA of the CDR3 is TGTGCCAGCAGTTCCCTCGCGAGGGGGGGCACAGATACGCAGTATTTT. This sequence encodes CASSSLARGGTDTQYF.

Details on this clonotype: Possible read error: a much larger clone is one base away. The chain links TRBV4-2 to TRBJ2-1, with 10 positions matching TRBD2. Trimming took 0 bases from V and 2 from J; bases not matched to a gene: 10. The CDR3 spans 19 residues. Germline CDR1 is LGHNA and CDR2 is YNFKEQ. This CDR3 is CASSQDRLAGALPYNEQFF. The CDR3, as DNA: TGTGCCAGCAGCCAAGATCGGCTAGCGGGGGCCCTGCCCTACAATGAGCAGTTCTTC.

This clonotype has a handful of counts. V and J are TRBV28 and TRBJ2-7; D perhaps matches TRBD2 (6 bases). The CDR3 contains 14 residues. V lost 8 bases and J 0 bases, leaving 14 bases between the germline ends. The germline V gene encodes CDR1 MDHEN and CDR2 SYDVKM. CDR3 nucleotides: TGTGCCAGCTTACTACTGGGGGGCTCCTACGAGCAGTACTTC. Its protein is CASLLLGGSYEQYF.

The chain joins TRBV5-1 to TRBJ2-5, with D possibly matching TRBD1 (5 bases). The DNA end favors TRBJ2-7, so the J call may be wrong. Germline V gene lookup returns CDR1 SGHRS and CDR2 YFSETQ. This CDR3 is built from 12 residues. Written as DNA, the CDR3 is TGCGCCAGCAGCTTCCAACAGGACGAGCAGTACTTC. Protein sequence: CASSFQQDEQYF.